Given below is one T cell receptor (beta chain) in context. The record originates from a study of blood T cell repertoires in COVID-19. Study context: COVID-19 samples collected from the United States, Italy and Spain covered acute and convalescent phases.

Study processing details: Counts of nucleated cells, estimated from reference gene primer amplification, were obtained. Method: immunoSEQ multiplex PCR; TCRdb's copy keeps in-frame clones and lacks some. The V and J calls and clone size come from that table; D and trimming were worked out from the DNA. The sample consists of 84,000 or so clones, over 80% of them appearing once. The clonotype comes from an elderly man with active or convalescent COVID-19. What was sequenced was peripheral blood.

As DNA, the CDR3 is TGTGCCATCAGTGAGTCGGGCGGGGGAAGCACAGATACGCAGTATTTT. It is translated as CAISESGGGSTDTQYF. J is TRBJ2-3 and V is TRBV10-3; TRBD2 aligns across 7 bases. This CDR3 spans 16 amino acids. J gave up 0 bases and V 0 bases, and 3 bases lay outside the gene matches. Germline V gene lookup returns CDR1 ENHRY and CDR2 SYGVKD.